The 23 T cell receptor beta chains in this list originate from one sample, sequenced in a study of blood T cell repertoires in COVID-19. Measured with immunoSEQ multiplex PCR; TCRdb has only the in-frame clones, and not every one. The sample shows about 400,000 clones, roughly 89% of them seen only once. Source material: PBMCs or T cells enriched from blood (not recorded which). These receptors originate from a woman between 25 and 40 years old who had recovered from COVID-19.

This clone came up once. This chain connects TRBV19 to TRBJ2-3; 7 bases map to TRBD2. This CDR3 spans 16 amino acids. The germline gives CDR1 LNHDA, CDR2 SQIVND (reference sequence). Trimming at V came to 2 bases and at J to 4 bases, leaving 9 bases not matched to a gene. CDR3 region: CASSISAGAFADTQYF. CDR3 sequence (DNA): TGTGCCAGTAGTATATCTGCGGGAGCGTTCGCAGATACGCAGTATTTT.

The J gene is TRBJ1-1, the V gene TRBV7-3, with TRBD1 identical over 8 bases. CDR1 and CDR2 (germline): SGHTA, FQGTGA. This CDR3 has 13 residues. J gave up 6 bases and V 4 bases, and 4 bases lay outside the gene matches. CDR3 nucleotide sequence: TGTGCCAGCAGCTCGGACAGGGTGGCTGAAGCTTTCTTT. Residues: CASSSDRVAEAFF.

This chain connects TRBV28 to TRBJ1-5, with 7 bases fitting TRBD1. The CDR3 spans 15 residues. Losses at the gene ends were 4 bases for V and 4 bases for J; bases not matched to a gene: 7. The germline V gene encodes CDR1 MDHEN and CDR2 SYDVKM. In DNA form, the CDR3 reads TGTGCCAGCAGTTGGCAGGGGGGAGATAATCAGCCCCAGCATTTT. Translation: CASSWQGGDNQPQHF.

J is TRBJ2-3 and V is TRBV27, with a tentative D call TRBD1 (5 bases). Trimming removed 5 bases at V and 0 bases at J, with 12 bases between. The CDR3 is made up of 15 amino acids. Germline V gives CDR1 MNHEY, CDR2 SMNVEV (reference sequence). CDR3 nucleotides: TGTGCCAGCAGTCCATGGACATCTAGCACAGATACGCAGTATTTT. Translation: CASSPWTSSTDTQYF.

This clone appeared a few times. The junction shows a germline mismatch at one end, possibly a read error. The chain is built from TRBV11-2 and TRBJ2-7; D gene unclear. Germline assignment: CDR1 SGHAT and CDR2 FQNNGV. The CDR3 is 12 amino acids. Here the CDR3 DNA reads TGTGCCAGCAGCTTAAGGAACAGTCTTCCAATCTTC. Amino acids: CASSLRNSLPIF.

The chain couples TRBV7-2 to TRBJ2-5, with 7 bases aligning to TRBD1. Trimming removed 1 base from V and 3 bases from J; junction bases left unmatched: 5. Germline V gene lookup returns CDR1 SGHTA and CDR2 FQGNSA. The CDR3 extends over 15 amino acids. The CDR3 bases are TGTGCCAGCAGCTTAGGAGGACAGGCGGAAGAGACCCAGTACTTC. Translated: CASSLGGQAEETQYF.

The rearrangement links TRBV27 to TRBJ1-2; 7 bases are a match to TRBD1. This CDR3 has 14 residues. The trim removed 6 bases at V and 1 base at J, leaving 5 bases unmatched. Per the germline V gene, CDR1 is MNHEY and CDR2 is SMNVEV (reference sequence). This CDR3 is CASSSGGDNYGYTF. CDR3 in DNA: TGTGCCAGCAGCTCAGGGGGAGATAACTATGGCTACACCTTC.

The V gene is TRBV28, the J gene TRBJ1-2, with 9 bases that match TRBD1. V shed 1 base and J 4 bases; nucleotides not matched to a gene: 7. Germline CDR1 and CDR2: MDHEN and SYDVKM. The CDR3 consists of 16 residues. The CDR3 DNA follows: TGTGCCAGCAGTTTATCCGGGACAGGGTTAATCTATGGCTACACCTTC. It encodes CASSLSGTGLIYGYTF.

The V call is TRBV13, the J call TRBJ1-4; 8 bases agree with TRBD1. Losses at the gene ends were 4 bases for V and 8 bases for J; bases not matched to a gene: 9. The length of the CDR3 is 15 residues. Germline values: CDR1 PRHDT, CDR2 FYEKMQ (reference sequence). CDR3 residues: CASSSLRGRREKLFF. The CDR3 coding sequence is TGTGCCAGCAGCTCGCTCAGGGGGCGACGAGAAAAACTGTTTTTT.

This chain links TRBV10-2 with TRBJ1-1; D not certain. Looked up from germline, CDR1 is WSHSY and CDR2 is SAAADI. Trimming took off 5 bases at V and 8 bases at J, with 15 bases between the two ends. The CDR3 runs to 13 residues. CDR3 loop: CASSYLRPEEAFF. CDR3 nucleotides: TGCGCCAGCAGTTACCTCCGACCGGAGGAAGCTTTCTTT.

The chain couples TRBV19 to TRBJ1-5; 9 bases align to TRBD1. Trimming at V came to 3 bases and at J to 1 base, leaving 4 bases not matched to a gene. The germline gives CDR1 LNHDA, CDR2 SQIVND (reference sequence). CDR3 length equals 16 residues. The CDR3 region has the DNA TGTGCCAGTAGTATCAATGGACAGGGGAGCAATCAGCCCCAGCATTTT. It yields the protein CASSINGQGSNQPQHF.

The chain couples TRBV18 to TRBJ2-1; 11 positions agree with TRBD2. The V gene end was trimmed by 3 bases and the J gene end by 13 bases; junction bases not matched to a gene: 5. From germline, CDR1 is KGHSH and CDR2 LQKENI. The CDR3 contains 13 residues. In DNA form, the CDR3 reads TGTGCCAGCTCACCCGGACTAGCGGGTGATCAGTTCTTC. It codes for CASSPGLAGDQFF.

This rearrangement joins TRBV9 to TRBJ2-7; D is possibly TRBD1 (6 bases). V was cut by 4 bases and J by 3 bases, with 11 bases left in between. Germline V gene sequence: CDR1 SGDLS, CDR2 YYNGEE. This CDR3 contains 13 residues. The CDR3: CASSKGHNYEQYF. DNA of the CDR3: TGTGCCAGCAGCAAGGGACATAACTACGAGCAGTACTTC.

The V and J genes are TRBV4-1 and TRBJ2-7; TRBD2 is a possible D gene (7 bases). The CDR3 is made up of 18 amino acids. CDR1 is MGHRA and CDR2 is YSYEKL in the germline V gene. Trimming left V 0 bases short and J 3 bases short, with 21 bases between. CDR3 residues: CASSQEAGAGVSVYEQYF. The CDR3 region has the DNA TGCGCCAGCAGCCAAGAGGCGGGGGCGGGAGTCAGTGTCTACGAGCAGTACTTC.

This clone was found a few times. Germline and junction disagree at one end, which may indicate a read error. This chain joins TRBV18 and TRBJ1-1; D is unclear. Germline V gene data show CDR1 as KGHSH and CDR2 as LQKENI. The CDR3 spans 13 residues. CDR3 nucleotides: TGTGCCAGCTCACCACAAACCGACACCGAAGCTTTCTTT. Translating it yields CASSPQTDTEAFF. Based on the CDR3 plus reference TRBV18 and TRBJ1-1, the full variable domain is NAGVMQNPRHLVRRRGQEARLRCSPMKGHSHVYWYRQLPEEGLKFMVYLQKENIIDESGMPKERFSAEFPKEGPSILRIQQVVRGDSAAYFCASSPQTDTEAFFGQGTRLTVV.

The chain joins TRBV11-2 to TRBJ2-7; 8 bases map to TRBD1. The germline CDR1 and CDR2 sequences are SGHAT and FQNNGV. There are 15 residues in the CDR3. V dropped 6 bases and J dropped 9; count of bases not matched to a gene: 16. Here the CDR3 DNA reads TGTGCCAGCAGACCCCTTCAGGGGGCAGAGCTACGGCAGTACTTC. Amino acids: CASRPLQGAELRQYF.

The chain employs TRBV5-1 and TRBJ2-7; D is perhaps TRBD2 (6 bases). The CDR3 extends over 16 amino acids. The germline CDR1 and CDR2 sequences are SGHRS and YFSETQ. The ends were cut back, 0 bases at V and 3 bases at J, with 16 bases in the middle. The CDR3 bases are TGCGCCAGCAGCTTGGATGCCGTGACTAGTATCTACGAGCAGTACTTC. Encoded protein: CASSLDAVTSIYEQYF.

The rearrangement uses TRBV19 and TRBJ1-1, with D perhaps matching TRBD1 (5 bases). The germline CDR1 and CDR2 sequences are LNHDA and SQIVND (reference sequence). Trimming left V 1 base short and J 7 bases short, with 10 bases between. The CDR3 has 13 residues. The DNA for the CDR3 is TGTGCCAGTAGTATAGGTTGGAGGGGTGAAGCTTTCTTT. Translation gives CASSIGWRGEAFF.

This chain links TRBV2 with TRBJ2-7, with 16 bases lining up with TRBD2. Trimming took 3 bases from V and 7 from J; bases not matched to a gene: 12. The CDR3 consists of 18 residues. CDR1 SNHLY and CDR2 FYNNEI come from the germline V gene. The CDR3 spells CASSDFGGTSGRDNEQYF. CDR3 in DNA: TGTGCCAGCAGTGACTTTGGCGGGACTAGCGGGAGGGATAATGAGCAGTACTTC.

This clone was observed a handful of times. This chain uses TRBV2 with TRBJ2-5, with 7 bases identical to TRBD2. The CDR3 spans 15 residues. Germline CDR1 reads SNHLY; CDR2 reads FYNNEI. The V gene end was trimmed by 3 bases and the J gene end by 4 bases; junction bases not matched to a gene: 8. The CDR3 DNA sequence: TGTGCCAGCAGTGAGGGGGGGACGGAGCGAGAGACCCAGTACTTC. This encodes CASSEGGTERETQYF.

The V call is TRBV28, the J call TRBJ2-7; the D gene is possibly TRBD1 (5 bases). Trimming took off 5 bases at V and 2 bases at J, with 13 bases between the two ends. Germline values: CDR1 MDHEN, CDR2 SYDVKM. The length of the CDR3 is 14 residues. CDR3 sequence (DNA): TGTGCCAGCAGTACCACCGGACACCCCTACGAGCAGTACTTC. Its translation is CASSTTGHPYEQYF.

As DNA, the CDR3 is TGTGCCAGCAGCCAAGATGGGAGGGGGGTCACCGGGGAGCTGTTTTTT. Protein product: CASSQDGRGVTGELFF. J is TRBJ2-2 and V is TRBV4-2; D possibly corresponds to TRBD2 (7 bases). The length of the CDR3 is 16 residues. Deletions cut 0 bases from V and 4 bases from J, with 12 bases between. Germline V gives CDR1 LGHNA, CDR2 YNFKEQ.

V usage is TRBV19 and J usage is TRBJ1-4; the D is unclear. The V gene lost 5 bases and the J gene lost 8 bases, with 15 bases spanning the gap. CDR3 length: 14 residues. The germline V gene has CDR1 LNHDA and CDR2 SQIVND (reference sequence). CDR3 bases: TGTGCCAGTAGTCCTCTGCGGGGAAGAGAAAAACTGTTTTTT. Amino acids: CASSPLRGREKLFF.